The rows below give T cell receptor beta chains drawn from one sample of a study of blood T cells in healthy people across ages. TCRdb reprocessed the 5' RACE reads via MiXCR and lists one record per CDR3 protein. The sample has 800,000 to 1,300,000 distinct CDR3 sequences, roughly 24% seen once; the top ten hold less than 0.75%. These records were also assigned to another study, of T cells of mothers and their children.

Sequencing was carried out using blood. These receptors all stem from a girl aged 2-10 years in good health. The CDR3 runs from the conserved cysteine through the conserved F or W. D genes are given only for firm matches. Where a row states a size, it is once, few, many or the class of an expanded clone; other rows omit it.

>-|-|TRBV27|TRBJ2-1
CASSLSTRIGNEQFF
TGTGCCAGCAGCTTATCTACTCGAATTGGGAATGAGCAGTTCTTC
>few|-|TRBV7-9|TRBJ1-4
CASSRDTQQSKLFF
TGTGCCAGCAGCAGGGACACCCAGCAATCGAAACTGTTTTTT
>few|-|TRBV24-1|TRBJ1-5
CATGGGGNQPQHF
TGTGCCACCGGGGGTGGGGGCAATCAGCCCCAGCATTTT
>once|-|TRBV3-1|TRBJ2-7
CASSPAVRGTEQYF
TGTGCCAGCAGCCCAGCGGTTCGGGGGACCGAGCAGTACTTC
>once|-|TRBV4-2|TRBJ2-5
CASSQVAVETQYF
TGTGCCAGCAGCCAAGTAGCGGTAGAGACCCAGTACTTC
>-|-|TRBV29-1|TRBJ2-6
CSAGSGANVLTF
TGCAGCGCCGGCTCTGGGGCCAACGTCCTGACTTTC
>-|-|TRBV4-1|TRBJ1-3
CASSLFTDNGNTIYF
TGCGCCAGCAGCCTTTTCACTGATAATGGAAACACCATATATTTT
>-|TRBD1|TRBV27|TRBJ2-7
CATWDRSLNEQYF
TGTGCCACCTGGGACAGGTCCCTGAACGAGCAGTACTTC
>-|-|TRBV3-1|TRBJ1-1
CASSQSGGAFF
TGTGCCAGCAGCCAATCGGGGGGAGCTTTCTTT
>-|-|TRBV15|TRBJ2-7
CATSPPNSYEQYF
TGTGCCACCAGCCCCCCAAACTCCTACGAGCAGTACTTC
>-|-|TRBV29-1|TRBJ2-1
CSVTGQEQFF
TGCAGCGTTACCGGGCAAGAGCAGTTCTTC
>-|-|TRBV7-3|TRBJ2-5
CASSSIGGPRETQYF
TGTGCCAGCAGCTCTATTGGGGGCCCGCGGGAGACCCAGTACTTC
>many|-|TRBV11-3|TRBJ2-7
CASSFDAGIYEQYF
TGTGCCAGCAGCTTCGACGCGGGGATCTACGAGCAGTACTTC
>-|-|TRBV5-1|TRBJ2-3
CASSLAILQGREATQYF
TGCGCCAGCAGCTTGGCGATACTGCAGGGGAGGGAAGCTACGCAGTATTTT
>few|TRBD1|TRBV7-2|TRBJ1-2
CASSSTGTNYGYTF
TGTGCCAGCAGTTCGACAGGGACTAACTATGGCTACACCTTC
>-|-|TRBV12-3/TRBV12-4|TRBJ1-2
CASSGDIYDGYTF
TGTGCCAGCAGTGGGGACATTTACGATGGCTACACCTTC
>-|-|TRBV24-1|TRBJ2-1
CATSDPRGLADNNEQFF
TGTGCCACCAGCGACCCGAGGGGGCTAGCGGATAACAATGAGCAGTTCTTC
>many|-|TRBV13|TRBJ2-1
CASRLGGRPREQFF
TGTGCCAGCCGGCTAGGGGGAAGGCCCCGTGAGCAGTTCTTC
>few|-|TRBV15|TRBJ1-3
CATSRDGRRGTGNTIYF
TGTGCCACCAGCAGAGATGGGCGGCGGGGTACTGGAAACACCATATATTTT
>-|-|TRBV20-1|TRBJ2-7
CSARDLGGEDVQYF
TGCAGTGCTAGAGATTTGGGGGGCGAAGACGTGCAGTACTTC
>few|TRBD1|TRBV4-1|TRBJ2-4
CASSQDAGGSKNIQYF
TGCGCCAGCAGCCAAGATGCAGGGGGATCCAAAAACATTCAGTACTTC
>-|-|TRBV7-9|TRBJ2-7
CASSLPRDGSYEQYF
TGTGCCAGCAGCTTACCTCGGGACGGCTCCTACGAGCAGTACTTC
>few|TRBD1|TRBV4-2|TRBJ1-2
CASSQDTDRFNGYTF
TGTGCCAGCAGCCAAGATACGGACAGGTTCAATGGCTACACCTTC
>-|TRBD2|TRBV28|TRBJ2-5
CASSPPGLAPQVQQYF
TGTGCCAGCAGTCCCCCGGGACTAGCCCCGCAAGTTCAGCAGTACTTC
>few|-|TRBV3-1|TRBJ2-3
CASSHQWDGTDTQYF
TGTGCCAGCAGCCATCAGTGGGACGGGACAGATACGCAGTATTTT
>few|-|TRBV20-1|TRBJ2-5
CSADRDGQETQYF
TGCAGTGCTGATAGGGACGGCCAAGAGACCCAGTACTTC
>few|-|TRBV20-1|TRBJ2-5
CSASHSGVIIQETQYF
TGCAGTGCTAGCCACTCGGGGGTAATAATACAAGAGACCCAGTACTTC
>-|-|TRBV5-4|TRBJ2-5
CASSWPGETQYF
TGTGCCAGCAGCTGGCCGGGAGAGACCCAGTACTTC
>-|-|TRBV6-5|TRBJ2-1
CASSYGFEQFF
TGTGCCAGCAGTTACGGCTTTGAGCAGTTCTTC
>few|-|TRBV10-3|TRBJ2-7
CAISDRDSSYEQYF
TGTGCCATCAGTGACCGGGACTCCTCCTACGAGCAGTACTTC
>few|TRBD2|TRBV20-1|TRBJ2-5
CSASRGGALGETQYF
TGCAGTGCTTCCCGCGGGGGGGCCTTGGGAGAGACCCAGTACTTC
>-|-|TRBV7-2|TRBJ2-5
CASSFQGGGQETQYF
TGTGCCAGCAGCTTTCAGGGGGGAGGGCAAGAGACCCAGTACTTC
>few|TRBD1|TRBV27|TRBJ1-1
CASRTGMNTEAFF
TGTGCCAGCAGGACAGGGATGAACACTGAAGCTTTCTTT
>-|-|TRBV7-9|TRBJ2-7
CASSLVAGKEQYF
TGTGCCAGCAGCTTGGTTGCAGGGAAAGAGCAGTACTTC
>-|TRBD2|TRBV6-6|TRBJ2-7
CASSYRRGRTEQYF
TGTGCCAGCAGTTACAGGCGCGGGAGGACCGAGCAGTACTTC
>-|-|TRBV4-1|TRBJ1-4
CASSQEQTTNEKLFF
TGCGCCAGCAGCCAAGAACAGACAACTAATGAAAAACTGTTTTTT
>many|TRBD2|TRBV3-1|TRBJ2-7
CASSHSGLAVYEQYF
TGTGCCAGCAGCCACTCCGGACTAGCGGTCTACGAGCAGTACTTC
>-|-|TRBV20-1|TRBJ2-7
CSARASLTYEQYF
TGCAGTGCTAGAGCCAGTTTAACCTACGAGCAGTACTTC
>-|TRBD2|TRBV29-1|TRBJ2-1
CSVSSGRNYNEQFF
TGCAGCGTTAGTAGCGGGAGGAACTACAATGAGCAGTTCTTC
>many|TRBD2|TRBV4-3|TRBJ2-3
CASSSGLAGGFTDTQYF
TGCGCCAGCAGTAGCGGACTAGCGGGGGGGTTCACAGATACGCAGTATTTT
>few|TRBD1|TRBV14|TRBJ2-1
CASSEERGTDAFF
TGTGCCAGCAGCGAAGAGAGAGGGACAGATGCGTTCTTC
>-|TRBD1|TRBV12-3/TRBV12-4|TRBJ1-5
CASSGQGVQPQHF
TGTGCCAGCAGTGGACAGGGGGTCCAGCCCCAGCATTTT
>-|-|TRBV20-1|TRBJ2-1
CSAILDSKNEQFF
TGCAGTGCTATCCTCGACAGTAAGAATGAGCAGTTCTTC